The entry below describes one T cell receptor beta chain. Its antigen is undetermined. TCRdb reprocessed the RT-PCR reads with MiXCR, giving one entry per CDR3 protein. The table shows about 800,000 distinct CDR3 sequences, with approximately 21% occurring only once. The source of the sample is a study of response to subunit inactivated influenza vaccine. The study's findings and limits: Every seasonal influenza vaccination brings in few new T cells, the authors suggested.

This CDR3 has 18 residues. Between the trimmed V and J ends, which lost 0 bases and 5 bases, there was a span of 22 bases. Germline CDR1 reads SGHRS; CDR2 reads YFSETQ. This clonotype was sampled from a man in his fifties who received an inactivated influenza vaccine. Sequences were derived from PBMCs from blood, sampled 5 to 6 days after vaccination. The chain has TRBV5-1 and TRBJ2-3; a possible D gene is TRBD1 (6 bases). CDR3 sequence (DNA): TGCGCCAGCAGCTTGGGTCCACGGTGGCAGGGGAATCAAGATACGCAGTATTTT. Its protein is CASSLGPRWQGNQDTQYF.